Each of the 28 T cell receptor beta chains below was sequenced from the same sample in a study of human T cells and chemical hapten exposure. MiXCR, run by TCRdb on the RACE reads, gives a single entry per CDR3 protein. The top ten clones hold approximately 1.3% of a sample with roughly 140,000 distinct CDR3 sequences, around 11% of them seen once. Time point meaning: patch test 2, 6 weeks after DPC sensitization. Regarding treatment: therapeutic diphenylcyclopropenone sensitization with weekly scalp DPC. The specimen was whole blood, collected in connection with sensitization to the hapten diphenylcyclopropenone (DPC). The receptors were gathered from a woman between 45 and 65 years old with alopecia areata. Some clones in this sample may be carry-over from other donors' samples.

This chain connects TRBV2 to TRBJ2-7; D is possibly TRBD2 (6 bases). V was pared by 4 bases and J by 5 bases, with 6 bases between. The length of the CDR3 is 11 residues. Germline CDR1 and CDR2: SNHLY and FYNNEI. The CDR3 DNA follows: TGTGCCAGCAGTGGGAGGGACGAGCAGTACTTC. Translation: CASSGRDEQYF.

The chain is built from TRBV3-1 and TRBJ2-7; 9 nucleotides agree with TRBD1. Germline CDR1 LGHDT, CDR2 YNNKEL (reference sequence). The V gene end was trimmed by 3 bases and the J gene end by 5 bases; junction bases not matched to a gene: 8. This CDR3 contains 15 residues. CDR3 sequence: CASSQSRQGVDEQYF. The CDR3 region has the DNA TGTGCCAGCAGCCAGAGTCGACAGGGGGTGGACGAGCAGTACTTC.

The sample holds a few counts of this clonotype. The rearrangement uses TRBV12-3 or TRBV12-4 and TRBJ2-1, with D perhaps TRBD1 (6 bases). V dropped 6 bases and J dropped 4 bases, with 10 bases sitting between them. The CDR3 consists of 13 residues. The CDR3 here is CASSPRGYNEQFF. Here the CDR3 DNA reads TGTGCCAGCAGCCCTAGGGGGTACAATGAGCAGTTCTTC.

The V and J genes are TRBV29-1 and TRBJ2-3; TRBD1 or TRBD2 may be the D gene (6 bases each). Germline V gene lookup returns CDR1 SQVTM and CDR2 ANQGSEA. Deletions cut 4 bases from V and 4 bases from J, with 15 bases between. The CDR3 has 14 amino acids. CDR3 loop: CSVGGGSGADTQYF. The CDR3, as DNA: TGCAGCGTTGGAGGGGGGAGTGGCGCAGATACGCAGTATTTT.

This clonotype was recorded at least ten times. The genes are TRBV29-1 and TRBJ2-3; D tentatively fits TRBD1 or TRBD2 (6 bases each). V lost 0 bases and J 9 bases, leaving 13 bases between the germline ends. There are 13 residues in the CDR3. Germline lookup yields CDR1 SQVTM and CDR2 ANQGSEA. The CDR3 region is CSVEDGGAGTQYF. The DNA of the CDR3 is TGCAGCGTTGAAGATGGGGGCGCGGGGACGCAGTATTTT.

This clonotype was recorded a few times. The rearrangement uses TRBV7-2 and TRBJ1-2; possible D gene TRBD1, 5 bases. V was cut by 4 bases and J by 5 bases, with 20 bases left in between. Per germline, CDR1 SGHTA and CDR2 FQGNSA. CDR3 length: 16 amino acids. The CDR3: CASSSGGTEGLYGYTF. The CDR3 DNA sequence: TGTGCCAGCAGCTCAGGAGGGACGGAAGGGCTGTATGGCTACACCTTC.

This sequence joins TRBV27 and TRBJ2-3, with a possible D match to TRBD2 (6 bases). Germline assignment: CDR1 MNHEY and CDR2 SMNVEV (reference sequence). Trimming pared 2 bases from V and 5 bases from J, leaving 29 bases between. The CDR3 is 20 residues long. CDR3 sequence reads: CASSLKAVGRKRVNRDTQYF. The DNA for the CDR3 is TGTGCCAGCAGTTTAAAGGCGGTCGGGAGAAAGAGGGTCAATAGAGATACGCAGTATTTT.

This clonotype was seen more than once but under ten times. The junction does not match germline at one end; this may be a read error. As DNA, the CDR3 is TGTGCCAGCAGTTTAGACGCCCGGGACAAAACTTTCTTT. This codes for CASSLDARDKTFF. J is TRBJ1-1 and V is TRBV7-9, with D maybe TRBD1 (6 bases). Germline V gene lookup returns CDR1 SEHNR and CDR2 FQNEAQ (reference sequence). This CDR3 comprises 13 residues.

The chain has TRBV7-2 and TRBJ2-7; 8 bases fit TRBD2. The CDR3 length is 14 residues. CDR1 is SGHTA, CDR2 FQGNSA, per germline. V lost 3 bases and J lost 2; bases outside the gene matches: 3. Here the CDR3 reads CASSFDSGAYEQYF. CDR3 nucleotides: TGTGCCAGCAGCTTTGATAGCGGGGCCTACGAGCAGTACTTC.

This clonotype came up many times. This chain connects TRBV7-9 to TRBJ1-1, with TRBD1 as a possible D gene (6 bases). Germline values: CDR1 SEHNR, CDR2 FQNEAQ (reference sequence). The CDR3 covers 13 residues. With 1 base removed from V and 10 bases from J, the gap between germline ends came to 13 bases. The CDR3 loop reads CASSLGEGGRAFF. The CDR3 bases are TGTGCCAGCAGCTTAGGCGAAGGGGGGAGAGCTTTCTTT. The full variable domain, in which reference TRBV7-9 and TRBJ1-1 provide the parts outside the CDR3, is DTGVSQNPRHKITKRGQNVTFRCDPISEHNRLYWYRQTLGQGPEFLTYFQNEAQLEKSRLLSDRFSAERPKGSFSTLEIQRTEQGDSAMYLCASSLGEGGRAFFGQGTRLTVV.

Only a few counts were recorded for this clonotype. The V and J genes are TRBV7-6 and TRBJ1-1, with D tentatively TRBD1 (6 bases). Trimming removed 3 bases from V and 5 bases from J, with 16 bases in between. Germline loops: CDR1 SGHVS, CDR2 FNYEAQ. The length of the CDR3 is 15 residues. In DNA form, the CDR3 reads TGTGCCAGCAGCTTGATCACCGGGACAAATACTGAAGCTTTCTTT. Translated, it gives CASSLITGTNTEAFF.

In this sample, this clonotype turned up many times. The J gene is TRBJ2-1, the V gene TRBV6-2 or TRBV6-3; 9 bases fit TRBD1. The germline V gene has CDR1 MNHEY and CDR2 SVGEGT. This CDR3 has 15 residues. Trimming took 5 bases from V and 1 from J; bases not matched to a gene: 3. The CDR3 sequence: CASSQQGASYNEQFF. The CDR3, as DNA: TGTGCCAGCAGTCAACAGGGGGCTTCCTACAATGAGCAGTTCTTC.

This clonotype appeared many times. The chain couples TRBV5-1 to TRBJ2-7; no firm D call. Germline loops: CDR1 SGHRS, CDR2 YFSETQ. The CDR3 length is 13 residues. V lost 4 bases to trimming and J lost 3 bases, with 11 bases between them. The CDR3 bases are TGCGCCAGCAGCCCGATGACCGGCTACGAGCAGTACTTC. Protein: CASSPMTGYEQYF. Using reference TRBV5-1 and TRBJ2-7 for the parts outside the CDR3, the full variable domain is KAGVTQTPRYLIKTRGQQVTLSCSPISGHRSVSWYQQTPGQGLQFLFEYFSETQRNKGNFPGRFSGRQFSNSRSEMNVSTLELGDSALYLCASSPMTGYEQYFGPGTRLTVT.

This clonotype showed up many times. V is TRBV20-1 and J is TRBJ2-7, with D tentatively TRBD1 (5 bases). Per germline, CDR1 DFQATT and CDR2 SNEGSKA (reference sequence). V lost 0 bases and J lost 4, with 16 bases in between. The CDR3 runs 15 residues. The CDR3 loop reads CSARDLGAFRYEQYF. The CDR3 DNA sequence: TGCAGTGCTAGAGATCTTGGGGCCTTCAGGTACGAGCAGTACTTC.

This clonotype was seen many times. V is TRBV20-1 and J is TRBJ2-7; D is possibly TRBD2 (7 bases). The CDR3 extends over 15 amino acids. V was pared by 5 bases and J by 3 bases, with 20 bases between. CDR1 and CDR2 from the germline V gene are DFQATT and SNEGSKA (reference sequence). The CDR3 region is CSAGRPGRGGYEQYF. CDR3 DNA: TGCAGTGCTGGGAGACCCGGAAGGGGGGGCTACGAGCAGTACTTC.

This chain joins TRBV10-3 and TRBJ2-7, with 11 nucleotides matching TRBD1. The CDR3 totals 14 residues. Germline values: CDR1 ENHRY, CDR2 SYGVKD. Germline trimming cut 6 bases from V and 2 bases from J; bases unmatched to any gene: 3. In nucleotides, the CDR3 is TGTGCCATCAGCATGGGACAGGGGGCCTACGAGCAGTACTTC. This sequence encodes CAISMGQGAYEQYF.

This clonotype appeared many times. This rearrangement joins TRBV30 to TRBJ1-1, with a possible D match to TRBD1 (6 bases). CDR3 length: 14 residues. Germline values: CDR1 GTSNPN, CDR2 SVGIG (reference sequence). Trimming shortened V by 8 bases and J by 3 bases, and 19 bases separated the two germline ends. Here the CDR3 DNA reads TGTGCCCAGGGGACGAGGGCTAAGTACACTGAAGCTTTCTTT. It yields the protein CAQGTRAKYTEAFF.

This clonotype was seen only a few times. The CDR3 region has the DNA TGCAGTGCTCAGAGGGCCGCCGCACCACGGCCGTACTTC. Translation: CSAQRAAAPRPYF. This chain joins TRBV20-1 and TRBJ2-7; possible D gene TRBD2, 5 bases. The CDR3 contains 13 residues. V was cut by 5 bases and J by 12 bases, with 23 bases left in between. Germline CDR1 reads DFQATT; CDR2 reads SNEGSKA (reference sequence).

V and J are TRBV7-2 and TRBJ2-7; TRBD2 aligns across 13 bases. Germline loops: CDR1 SGHTA, CDR2 FQGNSA. Trimming removed 0 bases from V and 9 bases from J; junction bases left unmatched: 8. The CDR3 contains 16 residues. The CDR3 nucleotides are TGTGCCAGCAGCTTAGCTGCCGGACTAGCGGGAGTCGTGCAGTACTTC. Its protein product is CASSLAAGLAGVVQYF.

This clonotype was recorded once. V gene TRBV20-1 combines with J gene TRBJ1-1; D gene unclear. There are 13 residues in the CDR3. The germline gives CDR1 DFQATT, CDR2 SNEGSKA (reference sequence). V lost 0 bases, J lost 1 base, and 6 bases lay in between. The CDR3 DNA is TGCAGTGCTAGAGATAATCCGAACACTGAAGCTTTCTTT. Residues: CSARDNPNTEAFF.

Remarks on this clonotype: This could be a read error, since a much larger clone is one nucleotide away. The gene calls are TRBV20-1 and TRBJ2-1, with TRBD1 matching over 9 bases. V gave up 8 bases and J gave up 3 bases; unmatched junction bases: 11. CDR3 size: 15 residues. CDR1 is DFQATT, CDR2 SNEGSKA, per germline (reference sequence). CDR3 nucleotides: TGCAGTACCGAGGGCACAGGGGGCGGCTACAATGAGCAGTTCTTC. It encodes CSTEGTGGGYNEQFF.

This clonotype showed up just once. Mismatch with germline at one junction end may stem from a read error. The chain links TRBV29-1 to TRBJ2-3, with TRBD2 matching over 13 bases. Germline V lookup: CDR1 SQVTM, CDR2 ANQGSEA. The CDR3 loop spans 17 amino acids. The chain's CDR3 is CSVEGTSGMARTDTQYF. CDR3 coding DNA: TGCAGCGTGGAAGGGACTAGCGGGATGGCCCGTACAGATACGCAGTATTTT.

The chain joins TRBV7-2 to TRBJ1-5; 7 bases line up with TRBD1. Germline V gives CDR1 SGHTA, CDR2 FQGNSA. V was clipped by 5 bases and J by 1 base; unmatched bases: 14. This CDR3 has 18 residues. CDR3 sequence reads: CASSPLDRWGESNQPQHF. CDR3 sequence (DNA): TGTGCCAGCAGCCCGCTGGACAGGTGGGGGGAGAGCAATCAGCCCCAGCATTTT.

This clonotype was picked up a small number of times. The CDR3 DNA reads as TGTGCCAGCCAACTAGGGCTGAACACCGGGGAGCTGTTTTTT. It specifies CASQLGLNTGELFF. The chain is built from TRBV7-9 and TRBJ2-2, with D possibly matching TRBD2 (5 bases). V was trimmed by 8 bases and J by 1 base, leaving 11 bases between them. From germline, CDR1 is SEHNR and CDR2 FQNEAQ (reference sequence). The CDR3 length is 14 residues.

This clonotype was observed a few times. This sequence joins TRBV11-3 and TRBJ2-3, with D perhaps TRBD2 (5 bases). Germline assignment: CDR1 SGHNT and CDR2 YENEEA. This CDR3 has 13 residues. Trimming removed 5 bases at V and 8 bases at J, with 14 bases between. CDR3 residues: CASSRILGGTQYF. In nucleotides, the CDR3 is TGTGCCAGCAGCCGAATCCTCGGAGGTACGCAGTATTTT.

A few counts support this clonotype. This sequence joins TRBV4-3 and TRBJ2-7; 11 positions agree with TRBD1. J was trimmed by 3 bases and V by 0 bases; bases with no gene match: 7. Germline lookup yields CDR1 LGHNA and CDR2 YSLEER. The CDR3 sequence is 17 residues long. The CDR3: CASSQETPGTGGYEQYF. DNA of the CDR3: TGCGCCAGCAGCCAAGAAACGCCCGGGACAGGGGGCTACGAGCAGTACTTC.

This clonotype appeared a few times. The chain joins TRBV5-1 to TRBJ1-2, with 8 bases aligning to TRBD1. The CDR3 has 12 amino acids. V was pared by 4 bases and J by 5 bases, with 1 base of the junction left unmatched. Looked up from germline, CDR1 is SGHRS and CDR2 is YFSETQ. The CDR3 reads CASSRTGYGYTF. For the CDR3, the DNA is TGCGCCAGCAGCCGGACAGGGTATGGCTACACCTTC.

The V gene is TRBV12-3 or TRBV12-4, the J gene TRBJ2-2, with 7 bases lining up with TRBD1. The CDR3 totals 14 residues. The V segment lost 5 bases and the J segment 4 bases; nucleotides outside the gene matches: 4. DNA for the CDR3: TGTGCCAGCAGTAAAGGACAGGCCACCGGGGAGCTGTTTTTT. Amino acid sequence: CASSKGQATGELFF.